This T cell receptor (beta chain) was captured by sequencing in a study of cytomegalovirus exposure and HLA in healthy donors. Study background: Earlier, fewer than 140 million unique TCR beta sequences were recovered from 170 million or so T cells by an analysis. Overall study results and limits: Trimming of TCR beta V- and J-genes showed a link, identified in a later analysis, to a missense DCLRE1C variant. Sequencing depth roughly uniform across donors was assumed in presence/absence analyses. A prior analysis recorded that most TCR beta V segments were productive about 87% or about 30% of the time.

In the PCR, 60 Vbeta and 13 Jbeta primers were used. The table came from immunoSEQ multiplex PCR; TCRdb's copy has only in-frame clones and leaves some out. The data hold 180,000 or so clones, with about four fifths observed a single time. Germline-derived CDR1 and CDR2 are MNHEY and SVGAGI. V lost 2 bases to trimming and J lost 6 bases; unmatched junction nucleotides: 8. The CDR3 runs to 15 residues. This clone appeared once. Its antigen is not identified. This chain joins TRBV6-5 and TRBJ1-1; 8 bases map to TRBD1. The receptor was isolated from a woman aged 25 to 39 in good health and CMV-seronegative. Material: PBMCs. CDR3 region: CASSYGAGGLAEAFF. DNA for the CDR3: TGTGCCAGCAGTTACGGTGCAGGGGGCCTGGCTGAAGCTTTCTTT.